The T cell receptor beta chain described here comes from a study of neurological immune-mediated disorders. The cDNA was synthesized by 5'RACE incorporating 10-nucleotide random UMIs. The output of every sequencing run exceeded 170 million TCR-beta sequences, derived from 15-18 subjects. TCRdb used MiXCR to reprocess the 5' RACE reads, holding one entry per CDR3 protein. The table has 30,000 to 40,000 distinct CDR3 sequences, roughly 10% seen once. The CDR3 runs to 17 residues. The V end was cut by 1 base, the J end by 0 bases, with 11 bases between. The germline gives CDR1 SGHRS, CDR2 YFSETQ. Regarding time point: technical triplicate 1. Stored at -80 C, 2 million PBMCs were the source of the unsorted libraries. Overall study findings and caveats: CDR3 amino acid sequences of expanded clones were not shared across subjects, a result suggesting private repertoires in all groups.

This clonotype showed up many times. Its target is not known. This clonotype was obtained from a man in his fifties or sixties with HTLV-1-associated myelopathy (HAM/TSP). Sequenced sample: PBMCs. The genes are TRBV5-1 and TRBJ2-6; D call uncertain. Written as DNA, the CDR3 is TGCGCCAGCAGCTTGCGGTCAGGCCCCTCTGGGGCCAACGTCCTGACTTTC. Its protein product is CASSLRSGPSGANVLTF.